This T cell receptor (beta chain) was identified during a study of T cell repertoires in cytomegalovirus infection. Study details: Indications came from public TCR beta signatures; they pointed to CMV infection and to a matching HLA type.

The V gene's germline CDR1 is SGHVS and CDR2 FNYEAQ. V gave up 1 base and J gave up 5 bases; unmatched junction bases: 6. CDR3 length: 15 residues. Study conclusions and caveats: The cumulative frequency of public TCR beta families identified carriers of CMV plus the relevant HLA.

MiXCR, applied by TCRdb to the reads, yields one record per CDR3 protein. The sample has 550,000 to 850,000 distinct CDR3 sequences; around a third are singletons. Notes on this clonotype: Its matching antigen is unknown.

The chain is built from TRBV7-6 and TRBJ2-3; TRBD1 agrees at 7 bases. Sequenced material: cultured PBMCs, taken from culture after CMV antigen stimulation. This receptor was obtained from a human donor in good health (CMV status not recorded). Some clones in this sample may be carry-over from other donors' samples. Here the CDR3 reads CASSLGDRDEDTQYF. The CDR3 DNA is TGTGCCAGCAGCTTAGGAGACAGGGATGAAGATACGCAGTATTTT.